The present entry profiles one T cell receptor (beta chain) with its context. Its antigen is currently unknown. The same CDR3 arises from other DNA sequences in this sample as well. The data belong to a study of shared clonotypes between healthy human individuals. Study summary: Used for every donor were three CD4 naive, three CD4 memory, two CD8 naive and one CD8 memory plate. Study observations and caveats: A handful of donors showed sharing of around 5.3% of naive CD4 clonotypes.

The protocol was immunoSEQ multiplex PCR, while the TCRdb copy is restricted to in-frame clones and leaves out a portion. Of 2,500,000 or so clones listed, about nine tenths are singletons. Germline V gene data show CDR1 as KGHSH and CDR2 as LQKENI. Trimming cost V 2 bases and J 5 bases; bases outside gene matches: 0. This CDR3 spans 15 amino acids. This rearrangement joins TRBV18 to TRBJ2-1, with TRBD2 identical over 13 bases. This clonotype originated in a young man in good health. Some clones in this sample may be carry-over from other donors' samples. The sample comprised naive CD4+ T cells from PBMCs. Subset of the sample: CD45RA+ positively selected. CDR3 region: CASSPTSGRDNEQFF. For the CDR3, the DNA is TGTGCCAGCTCACCAACTAGCGGGAGGGACAATGAGCAGTTCTTC. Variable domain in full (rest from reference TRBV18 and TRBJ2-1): NAGVMQNPRHLVRRRGQEARLRCSPMKGHSHVYWYRQLPEEGLKFMVYLQKENIIDESGMPKERFSAEFPKEGPSILRIQQVVRGDSAAYFCASSPTSGRDNEQFFGPGTRLTVL.